Reported below is one T cell receptor beta chain. Its antigen is as yet unknown. These data are taken from a study of T cell responses to AZD1222 COVID-19 vaccine. Findings and caveats of the study: Repertoires were collected only later (after the peak T cell response had occurred).

Profiling relied on immunoSEQ multiplex PCR, and the TCRdb table lists in-frame clones only, not all of them. The table includes about 100,000 clones, approximately 89% detected once. The receptor was isolated from an adult in good health. The source was peripheral blood, collected on day 0 of MenACWY control vaccination.

The CDR3: CASSPAWTNYGYTF. For the CDR3, the DNA is TGTGCCAGCAGTCCGGCCTGGACTAACTATGGCTACACCTTC. The chain employs TRBV27 and TRBJ1-2; no clear D. CDR1 is MNHEY, CDR2 SMNVEV, per germline (reference sequence). This CDR3 has 14 residues. With 5 bases removed from V and 0 bases from J, the gap between germline ends came to 10 bases.